This record covers a single TCR beta chain. This sample is part of a study of blood T cell repertoires in COVID-19. Repertoires were generated with immunoSEQ multiplex PCR, while TCRdb's copy carries only in-frame clones and drops some. The sample yields fewer than 250,000 clones, around four fifths seen once. Germline V gene lookup returns CDR1 MDHEN and CDR2 SYDVKM. CDR3 length: 12 amino acids. The V and J ends lost 3 bases and 8 bases respectively, with 10 bases between them. The sequence was obtained from a woman between 40 and 50 years old who had been exposed to COVID-19. V usage is TRBV28 and J usage is TRBJ1-1, with D hard to call. The sequencing input was PBMCs or T cells enriched from blood (not recorded which). CDR3 in amino acids: CASSFSVSEAFF. CDR3 nucleotide sequence: TGTGCCAGCAGTTTTTCAGTGTCAGAAGCTTTCTTT.